Presented here are 27 T cell receptor beta chains from one specimen sequenced in a study of OX40 agonist ivuxolimab in advanced cancers. TCRdb keeps only in-frame clones here, not all; method: immunoSEQ multiplex PCR. The sample consists of about 48,000 clones, about 83% of them appearing once. Sequenced here: CD4+ or CD8+ T cells sorted from blood, sampled in a trial of the OX40 agonist ivuxolimab. The receptors stem from an adult with an advanced solid tumor such as melanoma, head and neck, liver or kidney cancer.

The chain carries TRBV6-9 and TRBJ1-2, with TRBD1 identical over 8 bases. The CDR3 runs to 13 residues. V lost 6 bases and J lost 5; bases outside the gene matches: 5. Germline V CDR1 and CDR2: MNHGY, SVAAGI. CDR3 DNA sequence: TGTGCCAGCAGCCCCAGGGGGCGATATGGCTACACCTTC. This translates into CASSPRGRYGYTF.

This clone showed up just a few times. The V gene is TRBV6-1, the J gene TRBJ2-7, with D perhaps matching TRBD2 (6 bases). The CDR3 covers 14 residues. The V and J ends lost 6 bases and 6 bases respectively, with 18 bases between them. Germline lookup yields CDR1 MNHNS and CDR2 SASEGT. CDR3 in amino acids: CASSPQGLGLEQYF. DNA for the CDR3: TGTGCCAGCAGCCCTCAGGGTTTGGGACTCGAGCAGTACTTC.

This clone was recorded once. An end of the junction does not agree with germline; a read error may underlie this. This CDR3 reads CASSLAPADTQYF. The CDR3 DNA is TGTGCTAGCAGCTTAGCTCCGGCTGATACGCAGTATTTT. The rearrangement links TRBV7-7 to TRBJ2-3; no clear D. CDR1 is SSHAT and CDR2 is FNYEAQ in the germline V gene (reference sequence). The CDR3 is 13 amino acids.

The chain couples TRBV5-1 to TRBJ2-5; a possible D gene is TRBD1 (5 bases). The DNA end favors TRBJ2-7, so the J call may be wrong. The CDR3 has 13 residues. Germline V gene lookup returns CDR1 SGHRS and CDR2 YFSETQ. CDR3 sequence (DNA): TGCGCCAGCAGCTCAGGAACAGGTTACGAGCAGTACTTC. Protein product: CASSSGTGYEQYF.

Only a few counts were recorded for this clone. The rearrangement uses TRBV19 and TRBJ2-5; TRBD2 matches 15 bases. Germline V CDR1 and CDR2: LNHDA, SQIVND (reference sequence). With V trimmed by 1 base and J by 5 bases, 2 bases remained unmatched. This CDR3 spans 16 amino acids. The CDR3 protein is CASSIVGTSGGETQYF. As DNA, the CDR3 is TGTGCCAGTAGTATAGTCGGGACTAGCGGGGGGGAGACCCAGTACTTC.

The J gene is TRBJ1-2, the V gene TRBV6-6, with 7 bases matching TRBD1. The J segment lost 4 bases and the V segment lost 6 bases, leaving 8 bases of the junction unmatched. The CDR3 runs 14 residues. Germline-derived CDR1 and CDR2 are MNHNY and SVGAGI (reference sequence). CDR3 sequence: CASSGTAQSYGYTF. The DNA of the CDR3 is TGTGCCAGCAGCGGGACAGCTCAGAGCTATGGCTACACCTTC.

This sequence joins TRBV18 and TRBJ1-4; possibly TRBD1 for D (6 bases). Trimming shortened V by 1 base and J by 0 bases, and 15 bases separated the two germline ends. This CDR3 region has 18 residues. Germline lookup yields CDR1 KGHSH and CDR2 LQKENI. Here the CDR3 DNA reads TGTGCCAGCTCACCACTGGGGGCAGGTGCAACAACTAATGAAAAACTGTTTTTT. Translation gives CASSPLGAGATTNEKLFF.

This clone was picked up a small number of times. The chain combines TRBV25-1 with TRBJ1-6; no definite D call. V dropped 6 bases and J dropped 8 bases, with 5 bases sitting between them. The CDR3 loop spans 11 amino acids. Germline V gives CDR1 MGHDK, CDR2 SYGVNS. CDR3 region: CASRADSPLHF. CDR3 DNA sequence: TGTGCCAGCAGAGCAGATTCACCCCTCCACTTT.

This chain joins TRBV9 and TRBJ1-3; D is possibly TRBD1 (6 bases). V lost 0 bases to trimming and J lost 4 bases, with 11 bases between them. CDR1 and CDR2 from the germline V gene are SGDLS and YYNGEE. The CDR3 contains 15 residues. The CDR3 reads CASSVDGGIGNTIYF. As DNA, the CDR3 is TGTGCCAGCAGCGTAGACGGGGGCATCGGAAACACCATATATTTT.

This chain connects TRBV13 to TRBJ1-1; no clear D. Germline CDR1 and CDR2: PRHDT and FYEKMQ (reference sequence). The V end lost 2 bases, the J end lost 7 bases, and 11 bases lay between the germline ends. This CDR3 region has 13 residues. Here the CDR3 reads CASSLRPGSEAFF. The DNA for the CDR3 is TGTGCCAGCAGCTTAAGGCCAGGCAGTGAAGCTTTCTTT.

V and J are TRBV5-1 and TRBJ1-5; TRBD1 matches 12 bases. V gave up 4 bases and J gave up 5 bases; unmatched junction bases: 4. Germline V CDR1 and CDR2: SGHRS, YFSETQ. The CDR3 has 15 residues. The CDR3 here is CASSMGQGADQPQHF. For the CDR3, the DNA is TGCGCCAGCAGCATGGGACAGGGGGCTGATCAGCCCCAGCATTTT.

V usage is TRBV30 and J usage is TRBJ2-1; a possible D gene is TRBD1 (6 bases). Germline lookup yields CDR1 GTSNPN and CDR2 SVGIG (reference sequence). V was clipped by 0 bases and J by 12 bases, with 12 bases between them. CDR3 size: 12 residues. CDR3 loop: CAWSVMGAAQFF. CDR3 in DNA: TGTGCCTGGAGTGTAATGGGGGCGGCGCAGTTCTTC.

The chain has TRBV6-5 and TRBJ1-4, with 7 nucleotides matching TRBD1. Per germline, CDR1 MNHEY and CDR2 SVGAGI. J gave up 7 bases and V 0 bases, and 8 bases lay outside the gene matches. CDR3 length: 16 amino acids. The CDR3: CASSYSRRGLGEKLFF. DNA of the CDR3: TGTGCCAGCAGTTACTCGAGAAGGGGGCTAGGTGAAAAACTGTTTTTT.

This chain uses TRBV4-1 with TRBJ1-4; no firm D call. Germline CDR1 and CDR2: MGHRA and YSYEKL. V was pared by 1 base and J by 0 bases, with 9 bases between. The CDR3 covers 16 residues. Written as DNA, the CDR3 is TGCGCCAGCAGCCAAGCTCAGATTTCAACTAATGAAAAACTGTTTTTT. Translation gives CASSQAQISTNEKLFF.

This chain joins TRBV9 and TRBJ2-1; 7 bases agree with TRBD2. The J segment lost 12 bases and the V segment lost 5 bases, leaving 17 bases of the junction unmatched. CDR1 is SGDLS, CDR2 YYNGEE, per germline. There are 15 residues in the CDR3. The CDR3 coding sequence is TGTGCCAGCAGTCCCGACCCAAGCGGGGAATTCCTGCAGTTCTTC. Translating gives CASSPDPSGEFLQFF.

This chain connects TRBV18 to TRBJ2-2; 7 bases align to TRBD1. From germline, CDR1 is KGHSH and CDR2 LQKENI. This CDR3 is built from 15 residues. With V trimmed by 4 bases and J by 4 bases, 6 bases remained unmatched. CDR3 loop: CASSRPGQTTGELFF. The CDR3 coding sequence is TGTGCCAGCTCACGGCCGGGACAGACCACCGGGGAGCTGTTTTTT.

The J gene is TRBJ2-5, the V gene TRBV5-4; the match to TRBD2 covers 9 bases. Per the germline V gene, CDR1 is SGHNT and CDR2 is YYREEE (reference sequence). The CDR3 extends over 15 amino acids. The V gene end was trimmed by 0 bases and the J gene end by 2 bases; junction bases not matched to a gene: 2. The CDR3 loop is CASSLVTSGQETQYF. CDR3 DNA: TGTGCCAGCAGCTTGGTAACTAGCGGGCAAGAGACCCAGTACTTC.

This clone was counted once. The V call is TRBV6-1, the J call TRBJ2-7; weak D call: TRBD1 (6 bases). The CDR3 spans 13 residues. The V gene lost 8 bases and the J gene lost 2 bases, with 13 bases spanning the gap. Germline V gene sequence: CDR1 MNHNS, CDR2 SASEGT. DNA for the CDR3: TGTGCCAGCTCAAAGACAGGCCCCTACGAGCAGTACTTC. Translated, it gives CASSKTGPYEQYF.

The J gene is TRBJ2-7, the V gene TRBV2, with 7 bases aligning to TRBD1. Unmatched junction bases numbered 13, after V lost 7 bases and J lost 1 base. The CDR3 is 16 amino acids. Looked up from germline, CDR1 is SNHLY and CDR2 is FYNNEI. CDR3 amino acids: CASTQGQRSQSYEQYF. The CDR3 DNA reads TGTGCCAGCACCCAGGGACAGAGAAGTCAATCCTACGAGCAGTACTTC.

This chain joins TRBV5-1 and TRBJ2-5; the match to TRBD1 covers 10 bases. The CDR3 length is 13 residues. V trimming: 5 bases; J trimming: 4 bases; junction bases outside the gene matches: 2. The germline CDR1 and CDR2 sequences are SGHRS and YFSETQ. The CDR3 region has the DNA TGCGCCAGCAGACGACAGGGGGCAGAGACCCAGTACTTC. Encoded protein: CASRRQGAETQYF.

The chain couples TRBV6-1 to TRBJ2-1, with 10 nucleotides matching TRBD2. CDR1 MNHNS and CDR2 SASEGT come from the germline V gene. Trimming cost V 10 bases and J 5 bases; bases outside gene matches: 8. This CDR3 spans 14 amino acids. The CDR3 coding sequence is TGTGCCACCCTTAGCGGGGGGTCCAACAATGAGCAGTTCTTC. As protein: CATLSGGSNNEQFF.

The chain has TRBV23-1 and TRBJ1-5; 8 bases agree with TRBD1. TRBV23-1 counts as an open reading frame of uncertain function. The CDR3 is 18 residues long. J was trimmed by 0 bases and V by 3 bases; bases with no gene match: 10. In DNA form, the CDR3 reads TGCGCCAGCAGTCAGGCCAGACAGGGGATCTATAGCAATCAGCCCCAGCATTTT. Encoded protein: CASSQARQGIYSNQPQHF.

J is TRBJ1-6 and V is TRBV5-4; perhaps TRBD1 as D (6 bases). V shed 3 bases and J shed 0 bases, with 10 bases lying between them. CDR1 and CDR2 from the germline V gene are SGHNT and YYREEE (reference sequence). This CDR3 has 16 amino acids. Here the CDR3 reads CASSYDRRSYNSPLHF. The DNA for the CDR3 is TGTGCCAGCAGCTATGACAGGCGCTCCTATAATTCACCCCTCCACTTT. The variable domain in full, with the rest retrieved from reference TRBV5-4 and TRBJ1-6, is ETGVTQSPTHLIKTRGQQVTLRCSSQSGHNTVSWYQQALGQGPQFIFQYYREEENGRGNFPPRFSGLQFPNYSSELNVNALELDDSALYLCASSYDRRSYNSPLHFGNGTRLTVT.

The CDR3 loop is CASSSAIGSYEQYF. In nucleotides, the CDR3 is TGTGCCAGCAGCTCCGCAATTGGATCCTACGAGCAGTACTTC. V and J are TRBV7-2 and TRBJ2-7; D unresolved. The CDR3 is 14 residues long. Trimming took 4 bases from V and 1 from J, leaving 11 bases between them. Germline values: CDR1 SGHTA, CDR2 FQGNSA.

Here the CDR3 reads CASSRDPVGGIEKLFF. The DNA for the CDR3 is TGCGCCAGCAGTCGCGATCCTGTCGGGGGAATTGAAAAACTGTTTTTT. The chain joins TRBV5-1 to TRBJ1-4; TRBD1 is a possible D gene (5 bases). The ends were cut back, 5 bases at V and 7 bases at J, with 21 bases in the middle. Germline values: CDR1 SGHRS, CDR2 YFSETQ. This CDR3 comprises 16 residues.

The chain couples TRBV9 to TRBJ1-2; D not certain. CDR1 is SGDLS and CDR2 is YYNGEE in the germline V gene. V gave up 3 bases and J gave up 0 bases, with 6 bases separating them. The CDR3 totals 13 residues. The CDR3 sequence: CASSESPNYGYTF. The CDR3 nucleotides are TGTGCCAGCAGCGAAAGTCCTAACTATGGCTACACCTTC.

The rearrangement links TRBV7-9 to TRBJ2-7; D ambiguous. In germline, CDR1 is SEHNR, CDR2 FQNEAQ (reference sequence). Trimming removed 5 bases at V and 3 bases at J, with 8 bases between. The CDR3 is 12 amino acids. The DNA of the CDR3 is TGTGCCAGCAGCCTTCTAGGCTACGAGCAGTACTTC. It yields the protein CASSLLGYEQYF.